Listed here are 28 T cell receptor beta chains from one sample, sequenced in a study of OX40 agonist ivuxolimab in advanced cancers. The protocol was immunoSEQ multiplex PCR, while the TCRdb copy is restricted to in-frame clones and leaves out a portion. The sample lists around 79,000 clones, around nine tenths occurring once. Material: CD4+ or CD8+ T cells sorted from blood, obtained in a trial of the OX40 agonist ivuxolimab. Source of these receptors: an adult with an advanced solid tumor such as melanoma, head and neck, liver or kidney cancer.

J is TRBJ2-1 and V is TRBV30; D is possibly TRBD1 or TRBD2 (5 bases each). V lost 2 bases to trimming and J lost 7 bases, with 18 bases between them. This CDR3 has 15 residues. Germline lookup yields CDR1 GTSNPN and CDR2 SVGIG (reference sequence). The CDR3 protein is CAWSTGTLLKNEQFF. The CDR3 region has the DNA TGTGCCTGGAGTACCGGGACCCTCCTGAAAAATGAGCAGTTCTTC.

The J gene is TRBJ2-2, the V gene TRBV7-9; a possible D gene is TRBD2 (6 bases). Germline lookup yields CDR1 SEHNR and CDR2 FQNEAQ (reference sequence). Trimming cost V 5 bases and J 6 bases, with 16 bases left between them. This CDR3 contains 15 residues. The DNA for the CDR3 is TGTGCCAGCAGCCGGGACTTGGGAAGGGCCGGGGAGCTGTTTTTT. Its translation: CASSRDLGRAGELFF.

CDR3 in amino acids: CASSNSLSGNTIYF. DNA of the CDR3: TGTGCCAGTAGTAACAGCTTATCTGGAAACACCATATATTTT. The chain recombines TRBV19 with TRBJ1-3, with D hard to call. Trimming stripped 4 bases from V and 1 base from J, with 8 bases between. The CDR3 runs 14 residues. Germline CDR1 reads LNHDA; CDR2 reads SQIVND (reference sequence).

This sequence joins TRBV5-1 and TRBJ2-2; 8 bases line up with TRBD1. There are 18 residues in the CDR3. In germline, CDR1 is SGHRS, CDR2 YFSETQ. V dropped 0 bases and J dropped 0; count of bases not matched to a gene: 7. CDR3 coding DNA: TGCGCCAGCAGCTTGGCTCCCTTGACAGGGGCGAACACCGGGGAGCTGTTTTTT. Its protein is CASSLAPLTGANTGELFF.

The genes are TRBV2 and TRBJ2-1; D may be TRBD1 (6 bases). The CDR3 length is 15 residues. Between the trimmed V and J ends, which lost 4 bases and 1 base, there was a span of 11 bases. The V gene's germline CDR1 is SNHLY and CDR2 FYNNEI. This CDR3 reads CASSVDRGSYNEQFF. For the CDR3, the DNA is TGTGCCAGCAGTGTGGATAGGGGGTCCTACAATGAGCAGTTCTTC.

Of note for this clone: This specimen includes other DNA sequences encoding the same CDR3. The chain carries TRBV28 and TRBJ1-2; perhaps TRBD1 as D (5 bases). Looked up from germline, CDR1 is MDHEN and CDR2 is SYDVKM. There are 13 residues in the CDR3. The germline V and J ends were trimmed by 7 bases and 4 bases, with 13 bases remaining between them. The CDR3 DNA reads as TGTGCCAGCACCCGTGGGGGGGGCTATGGCTACACCTTC. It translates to CASTRGGGYGYTF.

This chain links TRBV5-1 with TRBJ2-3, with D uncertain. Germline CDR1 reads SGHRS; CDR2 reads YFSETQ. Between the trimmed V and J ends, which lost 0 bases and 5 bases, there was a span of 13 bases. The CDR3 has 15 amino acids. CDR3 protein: CASSLGAPRRDTQYF. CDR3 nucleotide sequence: TGCGCCAGCAGCTTGGGCGCCCCGCGAAGAGATACGCAGTATTTT.

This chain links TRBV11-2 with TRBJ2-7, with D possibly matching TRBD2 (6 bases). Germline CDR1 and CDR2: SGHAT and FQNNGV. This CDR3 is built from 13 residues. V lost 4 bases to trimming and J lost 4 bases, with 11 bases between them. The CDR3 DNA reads TGTGCCAGCAGCTCGACTAGAATTTACGAGCAGTACTTC. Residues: CASSSTRIYEQYF.

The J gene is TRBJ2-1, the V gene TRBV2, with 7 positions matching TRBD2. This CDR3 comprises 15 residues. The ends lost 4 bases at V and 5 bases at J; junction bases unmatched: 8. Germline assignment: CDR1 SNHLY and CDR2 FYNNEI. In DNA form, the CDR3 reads TGTGCCAGCAGTGGGACTAGTCGGCGGAACAATGAGCAGTTCTTC. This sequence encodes CASSGTSRRNNEQFF.

As DNA, the CDR3 is TGCGCCAGCAGTTGGGACAGGGGTGATGAAAAACTGTTTTTT. Translation gives CASSWDRGDEKLFF. The V and J genes are TRBV5-1 and TRBJ1-4, with 10 positions matching TRBD1. With V trimmed by 5 bases and J by 6 bases, 4 bases remained unmatched. CDR3 length equals 14 residues. In germline, CDR1 is SGHRS, CDR2 YFSETQ. Drawing the rest from reference TRBV5-1 and TRBJ1-4, the complete variable domain is KAGVTQTPRYLIKTRGQQVTLSCSPISGHRSVSWYQQTPGQGLQFLFEYFSETQRNKGNFPGRFSGRQFSNSRSEMNVSTLELGDSALYLCASSWDRGDEKLFFGSGTQLSVL.

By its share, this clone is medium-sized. CDR3 sequence (DNA): TGTGCCATCAGTGGACAGGGAGGGAACCAGCCCCAGCATTTT. As protein: CAISGQGGNQPQHF. The chain couples TRBV10-3 to TRBJ1-5, with 7 bases that match TRBD1. After removal of 4 bases from V and 7 bases from J, the junction contained 7 bases not matched to a gene. Germline CDR1 and CDR2: ENHRY and SYGVKD. There are 14 residues in the CDR3.

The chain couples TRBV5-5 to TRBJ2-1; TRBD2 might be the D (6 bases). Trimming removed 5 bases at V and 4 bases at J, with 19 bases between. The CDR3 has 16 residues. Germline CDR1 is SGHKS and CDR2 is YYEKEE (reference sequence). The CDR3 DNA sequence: TGTGCCAGCAGGTCGGGACTCGGGGCGGGGTACAATGAGCAGTTCTTC. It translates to CASRSGLGAGYNEQFF.

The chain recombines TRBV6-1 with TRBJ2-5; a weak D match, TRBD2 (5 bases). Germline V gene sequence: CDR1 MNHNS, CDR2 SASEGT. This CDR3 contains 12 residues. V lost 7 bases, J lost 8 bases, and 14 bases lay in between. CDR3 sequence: CASNPGEGTQYF. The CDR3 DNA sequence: TGTGCCAGCAACCCCGGTGAGGGTACCCAGTACTTC.

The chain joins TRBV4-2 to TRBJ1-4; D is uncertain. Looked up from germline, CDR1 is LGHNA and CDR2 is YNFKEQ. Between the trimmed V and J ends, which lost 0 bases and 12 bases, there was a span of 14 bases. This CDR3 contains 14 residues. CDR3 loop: CASSQDQGGRELFF. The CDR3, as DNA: TGTGCCAGCAGCCAAGATCAAGGTGGAAGGGAACTGTTTTTT.

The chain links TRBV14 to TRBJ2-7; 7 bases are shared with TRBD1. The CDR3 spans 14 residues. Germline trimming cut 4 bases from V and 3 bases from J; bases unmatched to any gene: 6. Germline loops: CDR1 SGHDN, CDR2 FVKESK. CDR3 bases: TGTGCCAGCAGCCCCAGACAGGGAAGCTACGAGCAGTACTTC. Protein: CASSPRQGSYEQYF.

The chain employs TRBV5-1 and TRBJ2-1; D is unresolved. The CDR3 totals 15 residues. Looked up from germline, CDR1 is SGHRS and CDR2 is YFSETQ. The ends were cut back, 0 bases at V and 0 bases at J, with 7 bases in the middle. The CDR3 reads CASSLGQSSYNEQFF. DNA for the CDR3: TGCGCCAGCAGCTTGGGGCAGAGCTCCTACAATGAGCAGTTCTTC.

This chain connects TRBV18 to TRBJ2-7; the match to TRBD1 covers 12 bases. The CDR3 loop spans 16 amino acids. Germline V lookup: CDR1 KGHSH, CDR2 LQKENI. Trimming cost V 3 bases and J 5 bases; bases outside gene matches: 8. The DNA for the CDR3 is TGTGCCAGCTCACCGCAGGGCGGGACAGGGGGCCACGAGCAGTACTTC. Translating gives CASSPQGGTGGHEQYF.

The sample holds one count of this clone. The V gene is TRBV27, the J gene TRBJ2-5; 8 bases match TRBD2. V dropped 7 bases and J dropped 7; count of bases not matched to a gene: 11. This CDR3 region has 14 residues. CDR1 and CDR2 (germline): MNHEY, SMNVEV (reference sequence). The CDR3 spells CASTPGGPGGTQYF. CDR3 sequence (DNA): TGTGCCAGCACGCCGGGAGGGCCAGGTGGGACCCAGTACTTC.

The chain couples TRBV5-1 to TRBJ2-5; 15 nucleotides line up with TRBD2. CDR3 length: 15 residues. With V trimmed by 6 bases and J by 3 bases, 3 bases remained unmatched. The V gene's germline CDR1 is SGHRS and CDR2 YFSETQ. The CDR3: CASKGLAGGEETQYF. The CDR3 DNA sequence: TGCGCCAGCAAGGGACTAGCGGGAGGTGAAGAGACCCAGTACTTC.

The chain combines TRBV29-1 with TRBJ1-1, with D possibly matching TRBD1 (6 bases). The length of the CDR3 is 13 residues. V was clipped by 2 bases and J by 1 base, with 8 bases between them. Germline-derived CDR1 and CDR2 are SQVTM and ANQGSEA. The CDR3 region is CSVERTANTEAFF. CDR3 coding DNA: TGCAGCGTTGAACGGACAGCGAACACTGAAGCTTTCTTT.

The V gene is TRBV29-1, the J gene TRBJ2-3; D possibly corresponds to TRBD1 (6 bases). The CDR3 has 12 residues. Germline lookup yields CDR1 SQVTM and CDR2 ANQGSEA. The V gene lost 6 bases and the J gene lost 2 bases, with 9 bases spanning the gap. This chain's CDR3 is CSVPGVTDTQYF. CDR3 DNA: TGCAGCGTACCAGGGGTCACAGATACGCAGTATTTT.

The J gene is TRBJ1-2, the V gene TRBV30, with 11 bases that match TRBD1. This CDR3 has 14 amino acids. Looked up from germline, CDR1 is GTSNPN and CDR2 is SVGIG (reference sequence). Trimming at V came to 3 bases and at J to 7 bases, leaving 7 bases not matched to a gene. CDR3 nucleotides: TGTGCCTGGAGAACTGGACAGGGGGCGGGTGGCTACACCTTC. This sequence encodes CAWRTGQGAGGYTF.

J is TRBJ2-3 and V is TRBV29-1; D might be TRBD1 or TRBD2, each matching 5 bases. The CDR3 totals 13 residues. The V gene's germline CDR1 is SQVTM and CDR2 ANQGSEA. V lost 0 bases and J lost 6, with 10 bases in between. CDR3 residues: CSVEDEGFDTQYF. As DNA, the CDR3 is TGCAGCGTTGAAGATGAGGGGTTCGATACGCAGTATTTT.

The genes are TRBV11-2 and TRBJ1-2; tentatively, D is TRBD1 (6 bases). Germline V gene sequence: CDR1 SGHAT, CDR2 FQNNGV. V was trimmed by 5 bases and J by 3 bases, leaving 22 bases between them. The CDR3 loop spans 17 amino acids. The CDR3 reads CASSAFGGRGRDYGYTF. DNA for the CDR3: TGTGCCAGCAGCGCCTTCGGGGGCAGGGGACGGGACTATGGCTACACCTTC.

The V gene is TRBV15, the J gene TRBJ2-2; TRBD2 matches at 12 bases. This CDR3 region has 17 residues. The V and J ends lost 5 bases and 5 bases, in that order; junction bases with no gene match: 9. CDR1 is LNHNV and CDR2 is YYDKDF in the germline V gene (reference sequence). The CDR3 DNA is TGTGCCACCAGCGGAAGGACTAGCGGGATCCTGACCGGGGAGCTGTTTTTT. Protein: CATSGRTSGILTGELFF.

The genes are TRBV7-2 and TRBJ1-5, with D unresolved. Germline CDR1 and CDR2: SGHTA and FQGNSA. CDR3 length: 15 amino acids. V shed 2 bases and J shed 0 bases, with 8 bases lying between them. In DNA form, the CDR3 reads TGTGCCAGCAGCTTATGGGCGAATAGCAATCAGCCCCAGCATTTT. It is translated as CASSLWANSNQPQHF. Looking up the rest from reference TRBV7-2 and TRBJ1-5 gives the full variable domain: GAGVSQSPSNKVTEKGKDVELRCDPISGHTALYWYRQSLGQGLEFLIYFQGNSAPDKSGLPSDRFSAERTGGSVSTLTIQRTQQEDSAVYLCASSLWANSNQPQHFGDGTRLSIL.

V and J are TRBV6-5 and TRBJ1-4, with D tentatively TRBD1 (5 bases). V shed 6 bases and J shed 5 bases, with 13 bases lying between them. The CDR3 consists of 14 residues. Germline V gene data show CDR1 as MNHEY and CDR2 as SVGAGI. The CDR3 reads CASSPRDGNEKLFF. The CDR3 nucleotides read TGTGCCAGCAGCCCTCGGGACGGGAATGAAAAACTGTTTTTT.

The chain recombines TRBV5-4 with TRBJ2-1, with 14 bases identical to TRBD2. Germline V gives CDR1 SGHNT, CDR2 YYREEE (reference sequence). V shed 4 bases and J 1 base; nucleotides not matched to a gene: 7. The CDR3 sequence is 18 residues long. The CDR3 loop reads CASSPGLAGAGSYNEQFF. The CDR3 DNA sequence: TGTGCCAGCAGCCCGGGACTAGCGGGAGCTGGGTCCTACAATGAGCAGTTCTTC.